Given below is one T cell receptor beta chain in context. Its antigen is not known. These data come from a study of T-cell memory formation after mild COVID-19. Study-wide results and caveats: A balance of CD4 and CD8 characterized clones contracting day 15 to 85, whereas later expanders leaned CD4+.

The CDR3 consists of 11 residues. Trimming took off 7 bases at V and 4 bases at J, with 4 bases between the two ends. The germline V gene has CDR1 MNHEY and CDR2 SVGEGT. 5'RACE with constant-segment primers yielded barcoded, UMI-tagged TCR alpha and TCR beta cDNA libraries. TCRdb reprocessed the 5' RACE reads with MiXCR, giving one entry per CDR3 protein. The table shows about 57,000 distinct CDR3 sequences, with 12% occurring only once. V is TRBV6-2 or TRBV6-3 and J is TRBJ2-2; D is ambiguous. The sequenced sample was PBMCs or a T cell subset sorted from them (not recorded which). This sequence originates from a young man who had mild COVID-19 (a few samples of this study predate the infection). Cell type and time point are not known. The CDR3 region is CASTSTGELFF. The DNA for the CDR3 is TGTGCCAGCACCTCCACCGGGGAGCTGTTTTTT.